This TCR beta chain was profiled in a study of blood T cell repertoires in COVID-19. Sequencing was performed with immunoSEQ multiplex PCR; in TCRdb, only in-frame clones are kept and a portion is missing. This repertoire shows fewer than 250,000 clones, over 80% found once; its top ten account for more than 3%. Germline CDR1 reads SGHAT; CDR2 reads FQNNGV. Deletions cut 6 bases from V and 3 bases from J, with 12 bases between. The CDR3 covers 14 residues. The source material was PBMCs or T cells enriched from blood (not recorded which). The V and J genes are TRBV11-2 and TRBJ1-3; a weak D match, TRBD1 (5 bases). The clonotype originates from a young woman who had been exposed to COVID-19. The CDR3, as DNA: TGTGCCAGCAGTCCACAGGTCGGTGGAAACACCATATATTTT. Translated: CASSPQVGGNTIYF.